This TCR beta chain comes out of a study of CD8 T cells in Susac syndrome. Reverse transcription of roughly 0.5 to 1 ug RNA used random hexamers. TCRdb ran MiXCR on the immunoSEQ multiplex PCR reads and lists one entry per CDR3 protein. The sample has under 350,000 distinct CDR3 sequences; approximately 90% are singletons. The authors negatively isolated CD8+ and CD4+ T cells and FACS-enriched TEMRA cells. V lost 8 bases and J lost 2; bases outside the gene matches: 7. The length of the CDR3 is 16 residues. The sequenced material came from CD4+ T cells from PBMCs. The rearrangement links TRBV12-3 or TRBV12-4 to TRBJ2-2; 11 positions agree with TRBD1. This receptor was identified in a human donor with multiple sclerosis. The CDR3 DNA reads TGTGCCAGCGCCCATGGACAGGGGGCTAACACCGGGGAGCTGTTTTTT. This encodes CASAHGQGANTGELFF.